This T cell receptor beta chain was sequenced during a study of vaccination and CD4 T cells after COVID-19. Study-wide background: Median time from COVID diagnosis to post-COVID sampling was 100 to 130 days (35 to 161). Overlapping spike pools from SARS-CoV-2 and HCoV-NL63, HCoV-OC43 and HCoV-229E served as culture stimuli. The study's findings and limits: Convalescent patients gained a median approximately 90% of their reactive clones only post-vaccination. The median count of SARS-CoV-2-reactive clonotypes rose from 21 to 38, not significantly.

Treatment given: roughly 10-day PBMC culture with coronavirus spike peptide pools or control peptides (ViraFEST assay). Between the trimmed V and J ends, which lost 0 bases and 1 base, there was a span of 7 bases. Germline V gene data show CDR1 as SGHRS and CDR2 as YFSETQ. The CDR3 contains 15 residues. This clonotype was seen a few times. Its antigen remains unknown. Cultured CD4+ T cell DNA underwent sequencing with the Oncomine TCR Beta short-read assay. TCRdb re-called the PCR reads through MiXCR, storing one row per CDR3 protein. The sample contains about 11,000 distinct CDR3 sequences, 50% to 55% of which appear only once.

The V and J genes are TRBV5-1 and TRBJ2-2, with D unclear. Sequenced material: CD4+ T cells from blood, cultured in vitro. This receptor was obtained from a human donor who had recovered from COVID-19. The CDR3: CASSLAPRNTGELFF. Here the CDR3 DNA reads TGCGCCAGCAGCTTGGCCCCCAGGAACACCGGGGAGCTGTTTTTT.